This T cell receptor beta chain stems from a study of blood T cell repertoires in COVID-19. Study at large: Spain, Italy and the United States supplied samples that represented acute and convalescent COVID-19. T cells, B-cell-depleted T cells, or PBMCs provided the cDNA or gDNA that served as material.

Original analysis: Nucleated cell counts were estimated from reference gene primer amplification. Data came from immunoSEQ multiplex PCR; TCRdb stores just in-frame clones and leaves some out. V, J and clone size are taken as reported in that table, and D and trimming were inferred from the DNA itself. Counted here are 170,000 or so clones, roughly 84% occurring once; the ten biggest clones make up around 7%. CDR3 length: 16 amino acids. Trimming stripped 4 bases from V and 0 bases from J, with 15 bases between. Germline CDR1 and CDR2: SGDLS and YYNGEE. Sequencing was done on a sample of peripheral blood. This chain uses TRBV9 with TRBJ2-3, with D maybe TRBD1 (6 bases). The sequence came from a man in his fifties with active or convalescent COVID-19. The DNA for the CDR3 is TGTGCCAGCAGCAAGGGACAATTCATTAGCACAGATACGCAGTATTTT. It yields the protein CASSKGQFISTDTQYF.